This entry describes one T cell receptor beta chain. The sample comes from a study of blood T cell repertoires in COVID-19. Study as a whole: The United States, Italy and Spain provided the acute and convalescent COVID-19 samples. T cells, B-cell-depleted T cells, or PBMCs provided the cDNA or gDNA that served as material.

CDR1 and CDR2 (germline): SNHLY, FYNNEI. This CDR3 contains 14 residues. The junction had 10 bases not matched to a gene; V was cut back by 7 bases and J by 8 bases. Per the study methods: Counts of nucleated cells, estimated from reference gene primer amplification, were obtained. Libraries were prepared by immunoSEQ multiplex PCR; TCRdb keeps only in-frame clonotypes and omits some of them. The V and J calls and clone size are taken from that table; D and trimming were inferred from the DNA. The sample gives under 200,000 clones, about 88% of which show up once; roughly 0.99% is in the top ten. The chain couples TRBV2 to TRBJ1-2; 10 bases match TRBD1. This receptor was obtained from a man aged 18 to 35 with acute or convalescent COVID-19. The sample was peripheral blood. The CDR3 bases are TGTGCCAGCACTCGGACAGGGGGTGGGGACGGCTACACCTTC. Amino acid sequence: CASTRTGGGDGYTF.